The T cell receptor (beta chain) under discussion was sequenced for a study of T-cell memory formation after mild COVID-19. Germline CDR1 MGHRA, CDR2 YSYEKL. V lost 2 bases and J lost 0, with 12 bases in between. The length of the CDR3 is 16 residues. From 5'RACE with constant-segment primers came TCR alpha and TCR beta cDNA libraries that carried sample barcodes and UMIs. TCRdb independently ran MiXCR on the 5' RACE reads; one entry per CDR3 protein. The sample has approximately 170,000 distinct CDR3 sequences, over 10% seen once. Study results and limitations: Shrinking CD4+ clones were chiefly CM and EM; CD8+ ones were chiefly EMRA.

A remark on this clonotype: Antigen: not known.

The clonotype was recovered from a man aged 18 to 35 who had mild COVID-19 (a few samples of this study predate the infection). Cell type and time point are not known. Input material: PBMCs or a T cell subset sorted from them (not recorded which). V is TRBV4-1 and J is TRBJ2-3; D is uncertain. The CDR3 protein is CASSQSRAASTDTQYF. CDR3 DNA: TGCGCCAGCAGCCAAAGTCGGGCCGCTAGCACAGATACGCAGTATTTT.